The next 20 T cell receptor beta chains were all read from a single sample in a study of CD8 T cells in ankylosing spondylitis. Study-wide results and caveats: Blood of patients with ankylosing spondylitis appeared to be characterized by a TCR beta motif of eight or nine highly homologous variants.

TCRdb fed the 5' RACE reads into MiXCR, producing one record per CDR3 protein. The repertoire includes about 420,000 distinct CDR3 sequences, about a fifth of them detected once, and around 16% sits in the top ten. These receptors lack a known antigen. Sequenced sample: blood, either unsorted or a sorted T cell fraction (not recorded which). These receptors all come from a male donor with ankylosing spondylitis.

The gene calls are TRBV20-1 and TRBJ2-7; 7 nucleotides align to TRBD2. Germline-derived CDR1 and CDR2 are DFQATT and SNEGSKA (reference sequence). CDR3 length: 16 residues. V lost 1 base and J lost 1; bases outside the gene matches: 10. CDR3 amino acids: CSARARGGRHSYEQYF. As DNA, the CDR3 is TGCAGTGCTAGAGCGAGGGGCGGGAGACATTCCTACGAGCAGTACTTC.

This clonotype was counted at least ten times. The chain employs TRBV6-5 and TRBJ2-7, with TRBD2 identical over 7 bases. There are 15 residues in the CDR3. The ends lost 0 bases at V and 3 bases at J; junction bases unmatched: 5. Germline V CDR1 and CDR2: MNHEY, SVGAGI. The CDR3: CASSYSLAASYEQYF. The CDR3 nucleotides are TGTGCCAGCAGTTACTCTCTAGCGGCGAGCTACGAGCAGTACTTC.

V usage is TRBV2 and J usage is TRBJ1-4, with unresolved D. Looked up from germline, CDR1 is SNHLY and CDR2 is FYNNEI. Trimming stripped 5 bases from V and 7 bases from J, with 17 bases between. The CDR3 length is 15 residues. CDR3 residues: CASSRTGRAGEKLFF. CDR3 nucleotide sequence: TGTGCCAGCAGTCGGACGGGCCGGGCAGGTGAAAAACTGTTTTTT.

This clonotype was picked up a small number of times. The chain carries TRBV15 and TRBJ2-7, with TRBD2 as a possible D gene (6 bases). The length of the CDR3 is 16 residues. V was pared by 0 bases and J by 3 bases, with 15 bases between. Germline CDR1 is LNHNV and CDR2 is YYDKDF (reference sequence). This CDR3 is CATSRDLAVGGYEQYF. Written as DNA, the CDR3 is TGTGCCACCAGCAGAGATTTAGCGGTGGGCGGCTACGAGCAGTACTTC.

The table lists this clonotype with a few counts. The rearrangement uses TRBV7-2 and TRBJ1-1, with D hard to call. Trimming stripped 5 bases from V and 2 bases from J, with 0 bases between. This CDR3 region has 10 residues. In germline, CDR1 is SGHTA, CDR2 FQGNSA. The CDR3: CASSNTEAFF. The CDR3 region has the DNA TGTGCCAGCAGCAACACTGAAGCTTTCTTT. The entire variable domain, with the rest obtained from reference TRBV7-2 and TRBJ1-1, is as follows: GAGVSQSPSNKVTEKGKDVELRCDPISGHTALYWYRQSLGQGLEFLIYFQGNSAPDKSGLPSDRFSAERTGGSVSTLTIQRTQQEDSAVYLCASSNTEAFFGQGTRLTVV.

The chain couples TRBV6-2 or TRBV6-3 to TRBJ2-7; D is tentatively TRBD1 or TRBD2 (5 bases each). V was clipped by 0 bases and J by 0 bases, with 15 bases between them. This CDR3 has 17 amino acids. Germline CDR1 reads MNHEY; CDR2 reads SVGEGT. Written as DNA, the CDR3 is TGTGCCAGCAGTTACTCGAGACCGGGACCCCTCTCCTACGAGCAGTACTTC. It yields the protein CASSYSRPGPLSYEQYF.

The chain combines TRBV2 with TRBJ1-6, with 8 bases that match TRBD1. The V segment lost 6 bases and the J segment 9 bases; nucleotides outside the gene matches: 7. The CDR3 contains 14 residues. Germline assignment: CDR1 SNHLY and CDR2 FYNNEI. The DNA of the CDR3 is TGTGCCAGCAGACCACAGGGGGAGGCTTCACCCCTCCACTTT. This codes for CASRPQGEASPLHF. Full variable domain (rest looked up from reference TRBV2 and TRBJ1-6): EPEVTQTPSHQVTQMGQEVILRCVPISNHLYFYWYRQILGQKVEFLVSFYNNEISEKSEIFDDQFSVERPDGSNFTLKIRSTKLEDSAMYFCASRPQGEASPLHFGNGTRLTVT.

The chain recombines TRBV28 with TRBJ2-2, with no clear D. CDR1 is MDHEN, CDR2 SYDVKM, per germline. This CDR3 comprises 17 residues. V lost 5 bases and J lost 1, with 17 bases in between. CDR3 residues: CASSETKAGENTGELFF. The CDR3 DNA is TGTGCCAGCAGTGAAACGAAAGCAGGCGAGAACACCGGGGAGCTGTTTTTT.

This clonotype was detected only a few times. The J gene is TRBJ2-3, the V gene TRBV20-1; TRBD2 aligns across 9 bases. After removal of 5 bases from V and 1 base from J, the junction contained 7 bases not matched to a gene. The germline CDR1 and CDR2 sequences are DFQATT and SNEGSKA (reference sequence). The CDR3 extends over 15 amino acids. The CDR3 bases are TGCAGTGCTCCTCGACTAGCGGAGGGCACAGATACGCAGTATTTT. Translation: CSAPRLAEGTDTQYF.

This chain links TRBV7-2 with TRBJ1-2, with D perhaps TRBD1 (6 bases). This CDR3 has 16 amino acids. Germline V gene sequence: CDR1 SGHTA, CDR2 FQGNSA. Deletions cut 1 base from V and 0 bases from J, with 12 bases between. CDR3 residues: CASSLGYRAANYGYTF. In DNA, the CDR3 is TGTGCCAGCAGCTTAGGATACAGGGCCGCTAACTATGGCTACACCTTC. Full variable domain (remainder filled in from reference TRBV7-2 and TRBJ1-2): GAGVSQSPSNKVTEKGKDVELRCDPISGHTALYWYRQSLGQGLEFLIYFQGNSAPDKSGLPSDRFSAERTGGSVSTLTIQRTQQEDSAVYLCASSLGYRAANYGYTFGSGTRLTVV.

This clonotype was counted a few times. This chain connects TRBV11-2 to TRBJ2-3, with D possibly matching TRBD1 (6 bases). The ends were cut back, 3 bases at V and 4 bases at J, with 14 bases in the middle. Germline CDR1 is SGHAT and CDR2 is FQNNGV. The length of the CDR3 is 15 residues. The CDR3 DNA is TGTGCCAGCAGCTTGGAGACAGGCCCAGCAGATACGCAGTATTTT. Its protein product is CASSLETGPADTQYF. Filled out from reference TRBV11-2 and TRBJ2-3, the complete variable domain reads EAGVAQSPRYKIIEKRQSVAFWCNPISGHATLYWYQQILGQGPKLLIQFQNNGVVDDSQLPKDRFSAERLKGVDSTLKIQPAKLEDSAVYLCASSLETGPADTQYFGPGTRLTVL.

CDR3 loop: CASSPVQQETQYF. The CDR3 coding sequence is TGTGCCAGCTCACCGGTTCAACAAGAGACCCAGTACTTC. The chain links TRBV18 to TRBJ2-5; D is unclear. The CDR3 runs 13 residues. From germline, CDR1 is KGHSH and CDR2 LQKENI. Trimming removed 3 bases at V and 2 bases at J, with 7 bases between. The variable domain in full, completed from reference TRBV18 and TRBJ2-5, reads NAGVMQNPRHLVRRRGQEARLRCSPMKGHSHVYWYRQLPEEGLKFMVYLQKENIIDESGMPKERFSAEFPKEGPSILRIQQVVRGDSAAYFCASSPVQQETQYFGPGTRLLVL.

The rearrangement uses TRBV28 and TRBJ2-7, with D perhaps TRBD1 (6 bases). Germline V gives CDR1 MDHEN, CDR2 SYDVKM. The CDR3 consists of 16 residues. V was cut by 5 bases and J by 0 bases, with 17 bases left in between. For the CDR3, the DNA is TGTGCCAGCAGTACATACAGGGTTTCCGACTCCTACGAGCAGTACTTC. Amino acids: CASSTYRVSDSYEQYF.

This clonotype was seen only a few times. The CDR3 DNA is TGTGCCAGCACCCTGGGGACGGCGGAAAAACTGTTTTTT. It codes for CASTLGTAEKLFF. The chain recombines TRBV6-1 with TRBJ1-4, with D perhaps TRBD1 (5 bases). Trimming cost V 7 bases and J 8 bases, with 14 bases left between them. The CDR3 spans 13 residues. Germline CDR1 is MNHNS and CDR2 is SASEGT.

This chain links TRBV5-1 with TRBJ2-1; possibly TRBD2 for D (7 bases). CDR3 size: 15 residues. V was trimmed by 4 bases and J by 12 bases, leaving 23 bases between them. CDR1 is SGHRS and CDR2 is YFSETQ in the germline V gene. CDR3: CASSRGGGLMLGQFF. The CDR3 DNA sequence: TGCGCCAGCAGCAGGGGGGGAGGGCTGATGTTGGGGCAGTTCTTC.

The genes are TRBV7-9 and TRBJ2-7; 8 nucleotides agree with TRBD2. The CDR3 is 13 amino acids. J was trimmed by 6 bases and V by 4 bases; bases with no gene match: 5. Germline V gene data show CDR1 as SEHNR and CDR2 as FQNEAQ (reference sequence). The CDR3, as DNA: TGTGCCAGCAGCTCCCCGGGGGGGATCGAGCAGTACTTC. Translated, it gives CASSSPGGIEQYF.

This clonotype was seen only a few times. In nucleotides, the CDR3 is TGTGCCAGCAGGAGGGACGGAAACACTGAAGCTTTCTTT. This encodes CASRRDGNTEAFF. The chain uses TRBV6-6 and TRBJ1-1, with a tentative D call TRBD1 (5 bases). The ends were cut back, 6 bases at V and 2 bases at J, with 10 bases in the middle. This CDR3 has 13 amino acids. Germline lookup yields CDR1 MNHNY and CDR2 SVGAGI (reference sequence).

This clonotype was detected a few times. This rearrangement joins TRBV9 to TRBJ2-7, with TRBD1 matching over 9 bases. The trim removed 4 bases at V and 7 bases at J, leaving 6 bases unmatched. Germline V gene sequence: CDR1 SGDLS, CDR2 YYNGEE. The CDR3 length is 13 residues. DNA of the CDR3: TGTGCCAGCAGCACACAGGGGGCGGGGGAGCAGTACTTC. Its translation is CASSTQGAGEQYF.

The V call is TRBV20-1, the J call TRBJ2-7; 11 bases are a match to TRBD2. The CDR3 has 18 residues. From germline, CDR1 is DFQATT and CDR2 SNEGSKA (reference sequence). The V and J ends lost 6 bases and 0 bases, in that order; junction bases with no gene match: 16. The CDR3 protein is CSAVPPGLAVLHSYEQYF. DNA for the CDR3: TGCAGTGCAGTTCCCCCGGGACTAGCGGTTCTTCACTCCTACGAGCAGTACTTC.

The genes are TRBV4-1 and TRBJ1-4; D is ambiguous. The CDR3 consists of 11 residues. Germline values: CDR1 MGHRA, CDR2 YSYEKL. The ends were cut back, 4 bases at V and 6 bases at J, with 3 bases in the middle. The CDR3 reads CASSPDEKLFF. The CDR3 DNA follows: TGCGCCAGCAGCCCGGATGAAAAACTGTTTTTT.